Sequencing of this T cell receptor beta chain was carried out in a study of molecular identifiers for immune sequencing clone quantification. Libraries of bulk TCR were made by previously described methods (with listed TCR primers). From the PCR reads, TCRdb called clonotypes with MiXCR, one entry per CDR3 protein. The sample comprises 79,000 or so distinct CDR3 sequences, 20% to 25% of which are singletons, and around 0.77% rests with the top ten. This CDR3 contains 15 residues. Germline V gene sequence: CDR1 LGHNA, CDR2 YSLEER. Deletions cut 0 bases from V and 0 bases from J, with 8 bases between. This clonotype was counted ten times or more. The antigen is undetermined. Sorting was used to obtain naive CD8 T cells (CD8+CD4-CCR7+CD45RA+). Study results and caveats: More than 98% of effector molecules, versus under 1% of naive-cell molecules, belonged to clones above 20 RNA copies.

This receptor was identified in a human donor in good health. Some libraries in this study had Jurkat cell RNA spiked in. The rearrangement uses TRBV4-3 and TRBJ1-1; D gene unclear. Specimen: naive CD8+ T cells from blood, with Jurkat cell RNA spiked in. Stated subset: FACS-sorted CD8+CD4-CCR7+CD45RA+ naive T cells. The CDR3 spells CASSQESYLNTEAFF. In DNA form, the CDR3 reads TGCGCCAGCAGCCAAGAATCTTATCTGAACACTGAAGCTTTCTTT.